One and the same sample provided the 17 T cell receptor beta chains below, sequenced in a study of technical replicates of blood from several donors. TCRdb's table, derived via immunoSEQ multiplex PCR, lists solely in-frame clones and lacks some. The sample lists approximately 89,000 clones; about 94% were seen once. The sequenced sample consisted of T cells isolated from PBMCs. The receptors stem from a human donor in good health.

V usage is TRBV19 and J usage is TRBJ2-3; D possibly corresponds to TRBD2 (5 bases). The CDR3 is made up of 13 amino acids. The V end lost 3 bases, the J end lost 6 bases, and 10 bases lay between the germline ends. Germline CDR1 and CDR2: LNHDA and SQIVND (reference sequence). CDR3 in amino acids: CASSIPGVDTQYF. DNA of the CDR3: TGTGCCAGTAGTATCCCCGGGGTGGATACGCAGTATTTT. Filled out from reference TRBV19 and TRBJ2-3, the complete variable domain reads DGGITQSPKYLFRKEGQNVTLSCEQNLNHDAMYWYRQDPGQGLRLIYYSQIVNDFQKGDIAEGYSVSREKKESFPLTVTSAQKNPTAFYLCASSIPGVDTQYFGPGTRLTVL.

The gene calls are TRBV27 and TRBJ2-1; 8 nucleotides line up with TRBD2. CDR3 size: 15 residues. J was trimmed by 3 bases and V by 2 bases; bases with no gene match: 3. Germline CDR1 is MNHEY and CDR2 is SMNVEV (reference sequence). This chain's CDR3 is CASSLGSGDYNEQFF. CDR3 in DNA: TGTGCCAGCAGTTTAGGTAGCGGGGACTACAATGAGCAGTTCTTC.

The chain is built from TRBV15 and TRBJ2-7; 8 bases align to TRBD1. The CDR3 is 17 amino acids. Germline V gene data show CDR1 as LNHNV and CDR2 as YYDKDF (reference sequence). Germline trimming cut 0 bases from V and 3 bases from J; bases unmatched to any gene: 10. The CDR3 loop is CATSRDFTRDRNYEQYF. In DNA form, the CDR3 reads TGTGCCACCAGCAGAGATTTCACACGGGACAGGAACTACGAGCAGTACTTC.

This sequence joins TRBV28 and TRBJ1-5; a weak D match, TRBD1 (5 bases). Trimming stripped 0 bases from V and 2 bases from J, with 20 bases between. CDR1 and CDR2 (germline): MDHEN, SYDVKM. The CDR3 covers 19 residues. The CDR3 spells CASSLWARRGSAGNQPQHF. The CDR3 region has the DNA TGTGCCAGCAGTTTATGGGCCAGGAGGGGCTCCGCGGGCAATCAGCCCCAGCATTTT.

This clone is a singleton in its sample. The V and J genes are TRBV30 and TRBJ2-1; a possible D gene is TRBD2 (5 bases). The germline gives CDR1 GTSNPN, CDR2 SVGIG (reference sequence). V was clipped by 4 bases and J by 9 bases, with 16 bases between them. The CDR3 is made up of 13 amino acids. The CDR3 here is CAWTLVAISEQFF. DNA of the CDR3: TGTGCCTGGACGCTAGTAGCGATAAGTGAGCAGTTCTTC.

The chain is built from TRBV7-9 and TRBJ1-2; 9 bases align to TRBD1. The CDR3 covers 15 residues. Germline trimming cut 1 base from V and 4 bases from J; bases unmatched to any gene: 4. CDR1 and CDR2 (germline): SEHNR, FQNEAQ (reference sequence). CDR3 loop: CASSLEQGAFYGYTF. In DNA form, the CDR3 reads TGTGCCAGCAGCTTAGAACAGGGGGCCTTCTATGGCTACACCTTC.

The chain joins TRBV19 to TRBJ2-1; tentatively, D is TRBD2 (6 bases). Germline-derived CDR1 and CDR2 are LNHDA and SQIVND (reference sequence). V lost 4 bases and J 4 bases, leaving 17 bases between the germline ends. CDR3 size: 16 residues. DNA of the CDR3: TGTGCCAGTAGTAGGACACTAGCAGACTATTACAATGAGCAGTTCTTC. Its protein is CASSRTLADYYNEQFF.

The chain links TRBV6-5 to TRBJ2-7; 8 positions match TRBD1. CDR1 is MNHEY and CDR2 is SVGAGI in the germline V gene. With 5 bases clipped from V and 1 base from J, the junction kept 4 bases outside the gene matches. The CDR3 covers 14 residues. In DNA, the CDR3 is TGTGCCAGCAGTAGGGACAGGTGGTCCTACGAGCAGTACTTC. The encoded protein is CASSRDRWSYEQYF.

The rearrangement joins TRBV2 to TRBJ1-5; 7 bases map to TRBD1. CDR3 size: 13 residues. The V gene's germline CDR1 is SNHLY and CDR2 FYNNEI. The J segment lost 4 bases and the V segment lost 6 bases, leaving 3 bases of the junction unmatched. DNA of the CDR3: TGTGCCAGCAGGTCGACAGGGAATCAGCCCCAGCATTTT. Amino acids: CASRSTGNQPQHF.

This chain links TRBV28 with TRBJ2-7; TRBD1 matches at 10 bases. Germline V gene sequence: CDR1 MDHEN, CDR2 SYDVKM. The CDR3 extends over 13 amino acids. J gave up 5 bases and V 8 bases, and 6 bases lay outside the gene matches. DNA of the CDR3: TGTGCCAGCGGTAGACAGGGGGCCCACGAGCAGTACTTC. Translation gives CASGRQGAHEQYF.

The chain combines TRBV10-1 with TRBJ2-7; TRBD1 matches 8 bases. The CDR3 is 14 residues long. Germline V gives CDR1 WNHNN, CDR2 SYGVQD (reference sequence). With 3 bases clipped from V and 2 bases from J, the junction kept 3 bases outside the gene matches. CDR3 in amino acids: CASSEGTGPYEQYF. The CDR3 DNA follows: TGCGCCAGCAGTGAAGGGACAGGCCCCTACGAGCAGTACTTC.

The V call is TRBV6-4, the J call TRBJ1-2; 8 bases fit TRBD1. Germline lookup yields CDR1 MRHNA and CDR2 SNTAGT. The CDR3 has 16 residues. V lost 3 bases and J lost 4; bases outside the gene matches: 10. CDR3: CASSEEGTGMLYGYTF. Here the CDR3 DNA reads TGTGCCAGCAGTGAGGAGGGGACAGGAATGCTCTATGGCTACACCTTC.

The V call is TRBV7-2, the J call TRBJ2-3, with D perhaps matching TRBD2 (5 bases). Looked up from germline, CDR1 is SGHTA and CDR2 is FQGNSA. The CDR3 loop spans 14 amino acids. V was clipped by 2 bases and J by 2 bases, with 8 bases between them. In DNA, the CDR3 is TGTGCCAGCAGCTTATATCTAGCCACAGATACGCAGTATTTT. Its translation is CASSLYLATDTQYF.

V gene TRBV29-1 combines with J gene TRBJ2-6; TRBD1 is a possible D gene (5 bases). Germline CDR1 reads SQVTM; CDR2 reads ANQGSEA. V was pared by 7 bases and J by 4 bases, with 11 bases between. The CDR3 spans 13 residues. The CDR3 loop is CSALGQGANVLTF. As DNA, the CDR3 is TGCAGCGCCCTGGGGCAGGGGGCCAACGTCCTGACTTTC.

The CDR3: CASSSRDIYEQYF. The CDR3 DNA reads as TGTGCCAGCAGCTCCCGGGACATCTACGAGCAGTACTTC. The chain links TRBV7-6 to TRBJ2-7; D might be TRBD1 (6 bases). CDR1 and CDR2 from the germline V gene are SGHVS and FNYEAQ. Trimming shortened V by 4 bases and J by 3 bases, and 10 bases separated the two germline ends. The CDR3 has 13 residues.

This clone appeared a single time. The V gene is TRBV14, the J gene TRBJ1-3, with D possibly being TRBD1 (6 bases). The germline gives CDR1 SGHDN, CDR2 FVKESK. The CDR3 covers 16 residues. V shed 4 bases and J shed 4 bases, with 17 bases lying between them. Here the CDR3 reads CASSRGGLYLGNTIYF. Here the CDR3 DNA reads TGTGCCAGCAGCCGGGGGGGCCTATATCTAGGAAACACCATATATTTT. Full variable domain (outside the CDR3, taken from reference TRBV14 and TRBJ1-3): EAGVTQFPSHSVIEKGQTVTLRCDPISGHDNLYWYRRVMGKEIKFLLHFVKESKQDESGMPNNRFLAERTGGTYSTLKVQPAELEDSGVYFCASSRGGLYLGNTIYFGEGSWLTVV.

This clone was counted only a few times. This sequence joins TRBV5-6 and TRBJ2-2, with a tentative D call TRBD1 (6 bases). The CDR3 has 15 amino acids. Trimming removed 0 bases from V and 7 bases from J, with 13 bases in between. CDR1 is SGHDT and CDR2 is YYEEEE in the germline V gene. This chain's CDR3 is CASSLANQGIGELFF. The DNA of the CDR3 is TGTGCCAGCAGCTTGGCCAATCAGGGGATCGGGGAGCTGTTTTTT.